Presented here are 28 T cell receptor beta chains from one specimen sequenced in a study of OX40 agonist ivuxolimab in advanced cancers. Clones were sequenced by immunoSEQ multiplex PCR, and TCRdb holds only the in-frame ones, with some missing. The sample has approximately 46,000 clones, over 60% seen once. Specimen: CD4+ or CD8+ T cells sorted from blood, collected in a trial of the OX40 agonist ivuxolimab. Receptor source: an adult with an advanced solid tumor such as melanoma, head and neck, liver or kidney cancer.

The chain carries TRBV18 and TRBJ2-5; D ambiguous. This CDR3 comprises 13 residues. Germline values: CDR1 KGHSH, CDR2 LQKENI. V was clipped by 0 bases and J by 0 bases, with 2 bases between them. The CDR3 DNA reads TGTGCCAGCTCACCACCGTACCAAGAGACCCAGTACTTC. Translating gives CASSPPYQETQYF.

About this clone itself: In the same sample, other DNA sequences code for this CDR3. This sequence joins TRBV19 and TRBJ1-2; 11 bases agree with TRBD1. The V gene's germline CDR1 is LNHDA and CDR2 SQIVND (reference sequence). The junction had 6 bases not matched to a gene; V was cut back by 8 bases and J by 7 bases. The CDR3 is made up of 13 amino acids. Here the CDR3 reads CASSDRGRRGYTF. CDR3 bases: TGTGCCAGTTCGGACAGGGGGCGTCGTGGCTACACCTTC.

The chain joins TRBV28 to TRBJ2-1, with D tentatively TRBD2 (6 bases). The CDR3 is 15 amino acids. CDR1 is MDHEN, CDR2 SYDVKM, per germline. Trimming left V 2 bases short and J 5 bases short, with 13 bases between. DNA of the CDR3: TGTGCCAGCAGTTTACTAGTAGCGGCTAACAATGAGCAGTTCTTC. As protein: CASSLLVAANNEQFF.

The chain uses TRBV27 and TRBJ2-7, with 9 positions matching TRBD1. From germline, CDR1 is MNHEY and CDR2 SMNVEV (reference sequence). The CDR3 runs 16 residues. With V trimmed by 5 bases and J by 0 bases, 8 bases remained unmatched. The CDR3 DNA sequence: TGTGCCAGCAGTGCCGGGACAGGGAAGAGCTCCTACGAGCAGTACTTC. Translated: CASSAGTGKSSYEQYF.

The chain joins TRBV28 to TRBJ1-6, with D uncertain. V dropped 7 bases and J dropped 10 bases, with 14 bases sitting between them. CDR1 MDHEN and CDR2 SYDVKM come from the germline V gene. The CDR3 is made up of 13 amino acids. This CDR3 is CASKAGAGSPLHF. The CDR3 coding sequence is TGTGCCAGCAAAGCGGGAGCGGGGTCACCCCTCCACTTT.

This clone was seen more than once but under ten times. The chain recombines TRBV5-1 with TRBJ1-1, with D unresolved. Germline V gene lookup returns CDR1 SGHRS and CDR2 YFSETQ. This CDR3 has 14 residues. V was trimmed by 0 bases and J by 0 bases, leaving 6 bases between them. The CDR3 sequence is CASSLGAVNTEAFF. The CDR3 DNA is TGCGCCAGCAGCTTGGGTGCGGTGAACACTGAAGCTTTCTTT.

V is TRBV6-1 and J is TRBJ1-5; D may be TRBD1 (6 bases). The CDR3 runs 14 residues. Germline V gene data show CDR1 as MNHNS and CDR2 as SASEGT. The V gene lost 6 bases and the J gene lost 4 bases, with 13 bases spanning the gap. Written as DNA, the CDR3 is TGTGCCAGCAGAACAAGACAGGTAAATCAGCCCCAGCATTTT. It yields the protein CASRTRQVNQPQHF.

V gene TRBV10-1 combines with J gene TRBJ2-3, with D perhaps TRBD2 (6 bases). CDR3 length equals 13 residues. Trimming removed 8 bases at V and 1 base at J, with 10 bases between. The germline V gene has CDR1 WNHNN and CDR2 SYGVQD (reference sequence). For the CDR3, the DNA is TGCGCCAGCTCTTGGGGGGGCACAGATACGCAGTATTTT. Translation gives CASSWGGTDTQYF.

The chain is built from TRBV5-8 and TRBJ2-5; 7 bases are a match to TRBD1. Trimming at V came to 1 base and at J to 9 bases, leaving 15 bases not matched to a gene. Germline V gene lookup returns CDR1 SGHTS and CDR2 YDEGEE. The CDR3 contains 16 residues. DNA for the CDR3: TGTGCCAGCAGCTTGTTTGGCAGGGGGACGCAGGCGGCCCAGTACTTC. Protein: CASSLFGRGTQAAQYF.

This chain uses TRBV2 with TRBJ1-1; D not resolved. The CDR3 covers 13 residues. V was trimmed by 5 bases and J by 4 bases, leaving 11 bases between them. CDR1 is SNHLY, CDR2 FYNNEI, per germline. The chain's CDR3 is CASSRLIVTEAFF. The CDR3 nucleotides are TGTGCCAGCAGTAGGTTGATAGTCACTGAAGCTTTCTTT.

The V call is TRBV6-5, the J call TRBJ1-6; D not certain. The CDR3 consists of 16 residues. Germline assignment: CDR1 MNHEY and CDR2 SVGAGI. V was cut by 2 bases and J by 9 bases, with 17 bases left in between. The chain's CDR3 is CASSYRGIQSLSPLHF. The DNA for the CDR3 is TGTGCCAGCAGTTACCGCGGGATCCAGTCTCTTTCACCCCTCCACTTT.

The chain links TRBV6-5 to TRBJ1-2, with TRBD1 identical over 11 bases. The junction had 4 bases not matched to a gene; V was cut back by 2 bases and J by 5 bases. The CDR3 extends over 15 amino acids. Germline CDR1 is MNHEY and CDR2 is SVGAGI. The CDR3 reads CASSYTGTGGYGYTF. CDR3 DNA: TGTGCCAGCAGTTACACCGGGACAGGGGGGTATGGCTACACCTTC.

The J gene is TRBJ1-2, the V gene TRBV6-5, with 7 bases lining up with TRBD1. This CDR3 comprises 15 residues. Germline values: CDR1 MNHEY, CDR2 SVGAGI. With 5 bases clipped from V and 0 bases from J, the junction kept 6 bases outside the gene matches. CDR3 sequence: CASSGGQRANYGYTF. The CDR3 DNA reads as TGTGCCAGCAGTGGGGGACAGCGCGCTAACTATGGCTACACCTTC.

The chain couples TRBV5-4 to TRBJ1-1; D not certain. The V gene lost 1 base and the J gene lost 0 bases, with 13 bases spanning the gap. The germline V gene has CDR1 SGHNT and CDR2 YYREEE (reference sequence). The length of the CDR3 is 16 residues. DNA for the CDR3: TGTGCCAGCAGCTTGATCGCAGGAAGGGTGAACACTGAAGCTTTCTTT. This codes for CASSLIAGRVNTEAFF.

The CDR3 spells CSARSQTREFF. Here the CDR3 DNA reads TGCAGTGCTAGATCCCAGACTAGGGAGTTCTTC. The J gene is TRBJ2-1, the V gene TRBV20-1, with a tentative D call TRBD2 (6 bases). Germline V gene sequence: CDR1 DFQATT, CDR2 SNEGSKA (reference sequence). The CDR3 length is 11 residues. Trimming removed 2 bases from V and 14 bases from J, with 13 bases in between.

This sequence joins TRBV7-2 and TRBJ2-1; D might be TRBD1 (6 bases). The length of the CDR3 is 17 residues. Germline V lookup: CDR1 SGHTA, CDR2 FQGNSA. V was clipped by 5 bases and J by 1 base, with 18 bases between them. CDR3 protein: CASSRPAGAASYNEQFF. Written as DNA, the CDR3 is TGTGCCAGCAGCCGACCGGCAGGGGCAGCTTCCTACAATGAGCAGTTCTTC.

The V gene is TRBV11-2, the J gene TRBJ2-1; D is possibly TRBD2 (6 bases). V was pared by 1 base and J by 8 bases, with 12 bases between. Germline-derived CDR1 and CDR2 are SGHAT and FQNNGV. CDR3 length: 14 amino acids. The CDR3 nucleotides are TGTGCCAGCAGCTTAGGTACTAGCAACGATGAGCAGTTCTTC. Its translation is CASSLGTSNDEQFF.

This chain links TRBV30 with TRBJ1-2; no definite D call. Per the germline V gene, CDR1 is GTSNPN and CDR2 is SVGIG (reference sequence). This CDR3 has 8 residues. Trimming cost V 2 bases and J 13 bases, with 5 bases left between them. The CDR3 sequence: CAWSCCTF. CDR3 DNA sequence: TGTGCCTGGAGTTGCTGCACCTTC.

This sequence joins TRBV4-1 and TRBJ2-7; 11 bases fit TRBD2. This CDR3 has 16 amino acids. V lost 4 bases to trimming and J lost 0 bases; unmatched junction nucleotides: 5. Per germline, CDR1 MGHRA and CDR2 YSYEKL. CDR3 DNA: TGCGCCAGCAGCCTCACCGGGACTAGCGGCTCCTACGAGCAGTACTTC. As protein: CASSLTGTSGSYEQYF.

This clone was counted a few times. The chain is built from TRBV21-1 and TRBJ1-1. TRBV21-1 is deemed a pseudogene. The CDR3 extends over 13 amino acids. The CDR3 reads CASSKGSSSNAFF. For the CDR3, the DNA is TGTGCCAGCAGCAAAGGGAGCAGTTCAAACGCTTTCTTT.

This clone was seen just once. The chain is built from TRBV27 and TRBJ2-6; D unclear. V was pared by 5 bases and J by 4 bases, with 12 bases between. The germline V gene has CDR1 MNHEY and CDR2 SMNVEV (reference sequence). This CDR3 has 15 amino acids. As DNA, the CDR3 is TGTGCCAGCAGTGACACGGATCTCGGGGCCAACGTCCTGACTTTC. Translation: CASSDTDLGANVLTF.

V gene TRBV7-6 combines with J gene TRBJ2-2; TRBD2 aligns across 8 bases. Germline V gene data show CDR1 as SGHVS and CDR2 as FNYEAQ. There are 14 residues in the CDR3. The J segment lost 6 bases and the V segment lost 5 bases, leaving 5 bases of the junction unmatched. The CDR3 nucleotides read TGTGCCAGCAGCCCCGGACTAGCTTCCGGGGAGCTGTTTTTT. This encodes CASSPGLASGELFF.

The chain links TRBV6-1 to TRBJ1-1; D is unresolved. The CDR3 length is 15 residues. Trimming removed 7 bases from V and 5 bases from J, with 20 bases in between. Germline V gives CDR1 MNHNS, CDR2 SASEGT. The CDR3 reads CASKEGLSWSTEAFF. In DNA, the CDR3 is TGTGCCAGCAAGGAAGGACTCTCCTGGTCTACTGAAGCTTTCTTT.

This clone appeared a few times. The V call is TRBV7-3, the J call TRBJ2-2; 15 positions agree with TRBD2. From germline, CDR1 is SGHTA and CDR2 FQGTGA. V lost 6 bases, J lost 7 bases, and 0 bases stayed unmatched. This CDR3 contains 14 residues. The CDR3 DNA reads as TGTGCCAGCAGGGGACTAGCGGGAGGCGGGGAGCTGTTTTTT. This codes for CASRGLAGGGELFF.

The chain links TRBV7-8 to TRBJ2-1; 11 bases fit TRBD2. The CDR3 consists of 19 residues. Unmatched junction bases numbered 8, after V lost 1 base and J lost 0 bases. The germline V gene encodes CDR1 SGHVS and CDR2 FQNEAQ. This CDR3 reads CASSLVPSGGLSSYNEQFF. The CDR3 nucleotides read TGTGCCAGCAGCTTAGTCCCTAGCGGGGGGCTTAGCTCCTACAATGAGCAGTTCTTC.

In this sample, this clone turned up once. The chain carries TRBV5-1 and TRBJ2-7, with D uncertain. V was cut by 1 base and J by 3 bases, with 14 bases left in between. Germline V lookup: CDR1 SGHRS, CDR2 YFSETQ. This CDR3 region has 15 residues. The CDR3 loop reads CASSLSGSPYYEQYF. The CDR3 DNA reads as TGCGCCAGCAGCTTGTCCGGGTCTCCTTACTACGAGCAGTACTTC. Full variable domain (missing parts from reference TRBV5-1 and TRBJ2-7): KAGVTQTPRYLIKTRGQQVTLSCSPISGHRSVSWYQQTPGQGLQFLFEYFSETQRNKGNFPGRFSGRQFSNSRSEMNVSTLELGDSALYLCASSLSGSPYYEQYFGPGTRLTVT.

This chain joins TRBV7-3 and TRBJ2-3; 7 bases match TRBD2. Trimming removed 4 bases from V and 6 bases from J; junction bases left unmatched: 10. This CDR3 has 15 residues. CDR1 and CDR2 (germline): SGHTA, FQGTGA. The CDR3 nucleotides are TGTGCCAGCAGCTCCGACGGGAGGTCTGTTGATACGCAGTATTTT. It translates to CASSSDGRSVDTQYF.

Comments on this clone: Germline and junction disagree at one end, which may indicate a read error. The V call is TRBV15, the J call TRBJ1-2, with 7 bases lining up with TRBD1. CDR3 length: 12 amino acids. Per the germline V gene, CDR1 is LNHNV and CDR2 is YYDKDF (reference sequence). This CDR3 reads CATSRDWDSLIF. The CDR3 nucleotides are TGTGCCACCAGCAGAGATTGGGACAGCCTGATCTTC.